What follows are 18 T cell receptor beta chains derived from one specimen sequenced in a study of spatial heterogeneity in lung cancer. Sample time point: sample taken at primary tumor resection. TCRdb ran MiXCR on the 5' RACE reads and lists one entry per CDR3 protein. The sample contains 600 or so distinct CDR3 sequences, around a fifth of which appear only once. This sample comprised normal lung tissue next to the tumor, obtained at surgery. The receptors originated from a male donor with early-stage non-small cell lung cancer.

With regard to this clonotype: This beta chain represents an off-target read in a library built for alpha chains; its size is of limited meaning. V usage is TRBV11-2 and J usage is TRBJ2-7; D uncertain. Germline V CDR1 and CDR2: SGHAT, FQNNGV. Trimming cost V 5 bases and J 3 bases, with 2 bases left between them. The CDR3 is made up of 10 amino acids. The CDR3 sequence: CASSLYEQYF. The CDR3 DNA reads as TGTGCCAGCAGCCTCTACGAGCAGTACTTC.

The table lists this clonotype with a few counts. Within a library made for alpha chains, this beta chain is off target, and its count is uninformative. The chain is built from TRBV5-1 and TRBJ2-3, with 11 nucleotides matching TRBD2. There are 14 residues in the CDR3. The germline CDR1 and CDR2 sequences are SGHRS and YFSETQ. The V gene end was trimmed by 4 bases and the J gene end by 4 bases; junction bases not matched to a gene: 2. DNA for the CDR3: TGCGCCAGCAGCGTAGCGGGGGGGCCAGATACGCAGTATTTT. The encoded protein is CASSVAGGPDTQYF.

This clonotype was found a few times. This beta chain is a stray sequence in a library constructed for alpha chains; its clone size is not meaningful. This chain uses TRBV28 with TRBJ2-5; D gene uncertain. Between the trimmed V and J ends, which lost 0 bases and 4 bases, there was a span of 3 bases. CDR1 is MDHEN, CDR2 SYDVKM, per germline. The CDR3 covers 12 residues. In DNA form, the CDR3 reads TGTGCCAGCAGTTTATGGGGAGAGACCCAGTACTTC. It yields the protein CASSLWGETQYF.

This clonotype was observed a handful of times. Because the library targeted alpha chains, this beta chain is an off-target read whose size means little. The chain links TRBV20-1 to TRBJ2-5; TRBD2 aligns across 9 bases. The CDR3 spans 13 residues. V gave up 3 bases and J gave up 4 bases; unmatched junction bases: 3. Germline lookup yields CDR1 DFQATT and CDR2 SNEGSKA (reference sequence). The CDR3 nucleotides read TGCAGTGCTAGGCGGGGGGGCTTAGAGACCCAGTACTTC. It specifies CSARRGGLETQYF.

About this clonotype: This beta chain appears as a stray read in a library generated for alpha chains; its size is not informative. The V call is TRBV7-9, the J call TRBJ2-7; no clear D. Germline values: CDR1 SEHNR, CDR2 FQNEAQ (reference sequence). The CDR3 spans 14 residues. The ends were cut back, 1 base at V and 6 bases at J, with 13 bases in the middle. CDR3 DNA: TGTGCCAGCAGCTTAGTACTCGGCCTCTCCGAGCAGTACTTC. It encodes CASSLVLGLSEQYF.

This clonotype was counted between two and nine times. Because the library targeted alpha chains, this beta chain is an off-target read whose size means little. The CDR3: CASSADARGETQYF. For the CDR3, the DNA is TGCGCCAGCAGCGCGGACGCACGGGGAGAGACCCAGTACTTC. This chain connects TRBV5-1 to TRBJ2-5; tentative D call: TRBD2 (5 bases). CDR3 size: 14 residues. Germline CDR1 and CDR2: SGHRS and YFSETQ. Trimming removed 4 bases at V and 4 bases at J, with 14 bases between.

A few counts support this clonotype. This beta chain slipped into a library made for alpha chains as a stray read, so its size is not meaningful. The CDR3 region has the DNA TGCGCCAGCAGCTTCCTACTTACAGATACGCAGTATTTT. Translating it yields CASSFLLTDTQYF. The genes are TRBV5-1 and TRBJ2-3; D remains ambiguous. This CDR3 is 13 amino acids long. CDR1 is SGHRS, CDR2 YFSETQ, per germline. Trimming pared 2 bases from V and 3 bases from J, leaving 7 bases between.

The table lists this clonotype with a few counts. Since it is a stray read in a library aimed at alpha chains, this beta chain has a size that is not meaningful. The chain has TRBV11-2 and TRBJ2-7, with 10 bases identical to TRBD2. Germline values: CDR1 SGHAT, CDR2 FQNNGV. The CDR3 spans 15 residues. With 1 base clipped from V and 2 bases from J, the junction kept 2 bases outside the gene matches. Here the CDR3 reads CASSLASGGAYEQYF. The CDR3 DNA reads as TGTGCCAGCAGCTTAGCCAGCGGGGGGGCCTACGAGCAGTACTTC.

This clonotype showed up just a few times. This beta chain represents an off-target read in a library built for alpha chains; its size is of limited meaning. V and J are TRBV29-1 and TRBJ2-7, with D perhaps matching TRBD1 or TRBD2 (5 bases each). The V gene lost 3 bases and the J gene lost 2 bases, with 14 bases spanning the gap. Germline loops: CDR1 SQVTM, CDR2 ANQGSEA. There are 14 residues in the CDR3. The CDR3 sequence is CSVDFGTDAYEQYF. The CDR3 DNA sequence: TGCAGCGTTGATTTCGGGACCGACGCCTACGAGCAGTACTTC.

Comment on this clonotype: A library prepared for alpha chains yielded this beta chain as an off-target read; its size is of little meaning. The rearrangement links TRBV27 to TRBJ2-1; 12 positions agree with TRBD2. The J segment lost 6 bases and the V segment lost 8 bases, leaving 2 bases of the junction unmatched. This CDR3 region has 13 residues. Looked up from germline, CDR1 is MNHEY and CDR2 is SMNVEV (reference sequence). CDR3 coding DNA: TGTGCCAGCCGACTAGCGGGAGCCAATGAGCAGTTCTTC. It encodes CASRLAGANEQFF.

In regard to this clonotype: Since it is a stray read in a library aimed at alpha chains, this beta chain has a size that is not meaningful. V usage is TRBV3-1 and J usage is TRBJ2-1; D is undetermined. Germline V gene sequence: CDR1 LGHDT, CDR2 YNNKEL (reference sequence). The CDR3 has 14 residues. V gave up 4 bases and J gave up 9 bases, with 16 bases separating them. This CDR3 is CASSLGRGKGEQFF. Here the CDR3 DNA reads TGTGCCAGCAGCCTGGGTCGAGGCAAGGGTGAGCAGTTCTTC.

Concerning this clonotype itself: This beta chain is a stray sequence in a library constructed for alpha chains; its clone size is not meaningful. CDR3 sequence (DNA): TGCGCCAGCAGCCCGACAGGGGTCGAGACCCAGTACTTC. Amino acids: CASSPTGVETQYF. The chain links TRBV5-1 to TRBJ2-5; 8 nucleotides line up with TRBD1. After removal of 4 bases from V and 5 bases from J, the junction contained 4 bases not matched to a gene. Germline V lookup: CDR1 SGHRS, CDR2 YFSETQ. This CDR3 has 13 amino acids.

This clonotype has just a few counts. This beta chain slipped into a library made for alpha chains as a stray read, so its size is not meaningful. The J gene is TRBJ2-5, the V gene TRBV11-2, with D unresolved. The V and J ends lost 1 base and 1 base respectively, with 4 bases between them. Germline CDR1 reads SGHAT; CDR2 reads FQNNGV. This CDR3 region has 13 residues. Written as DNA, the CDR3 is TGTGCCAGCAGCTTAGCTATCCAAGAGACCCAGTACTTC. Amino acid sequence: CASSLAIQETQYF.

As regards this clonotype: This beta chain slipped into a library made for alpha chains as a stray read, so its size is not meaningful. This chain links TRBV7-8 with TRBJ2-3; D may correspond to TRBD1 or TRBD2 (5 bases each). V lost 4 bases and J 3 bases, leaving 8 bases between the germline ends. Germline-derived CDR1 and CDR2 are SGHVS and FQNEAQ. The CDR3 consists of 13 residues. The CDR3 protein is CASSWGRTDTQYF. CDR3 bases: TGTGCCAGCAGCTGGGGGAGAACAGATACGCAGTATTTT.

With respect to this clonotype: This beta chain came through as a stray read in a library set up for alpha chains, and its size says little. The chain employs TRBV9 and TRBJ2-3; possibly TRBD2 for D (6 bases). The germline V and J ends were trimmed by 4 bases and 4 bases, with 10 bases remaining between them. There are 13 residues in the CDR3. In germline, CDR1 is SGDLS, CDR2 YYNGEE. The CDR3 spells CASSPWGADTQYF. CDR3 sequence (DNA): TGTGCCAGCAGCCCCTGGGGGGCAGATACGCAGTATTTT.

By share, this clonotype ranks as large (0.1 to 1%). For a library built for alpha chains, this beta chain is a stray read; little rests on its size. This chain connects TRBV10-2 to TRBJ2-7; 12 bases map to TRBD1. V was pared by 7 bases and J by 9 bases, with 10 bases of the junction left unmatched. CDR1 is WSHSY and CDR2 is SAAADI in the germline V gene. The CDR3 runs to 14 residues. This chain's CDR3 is CASMNGDRGPGQYF. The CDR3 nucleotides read TGCGCCAGCATGAATGGGGACAGGGGGCCCGGGCAGTACTTC.

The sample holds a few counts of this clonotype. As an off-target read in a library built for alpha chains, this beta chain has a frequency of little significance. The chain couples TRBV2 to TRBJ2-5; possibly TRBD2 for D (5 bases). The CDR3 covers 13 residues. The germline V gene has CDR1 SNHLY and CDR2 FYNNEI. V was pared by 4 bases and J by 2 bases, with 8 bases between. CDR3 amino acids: CASSGSGQETQYF. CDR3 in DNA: TGTGCCAGCAGTGGGTCGGGGCAAGAGACCCAGTACTTC.

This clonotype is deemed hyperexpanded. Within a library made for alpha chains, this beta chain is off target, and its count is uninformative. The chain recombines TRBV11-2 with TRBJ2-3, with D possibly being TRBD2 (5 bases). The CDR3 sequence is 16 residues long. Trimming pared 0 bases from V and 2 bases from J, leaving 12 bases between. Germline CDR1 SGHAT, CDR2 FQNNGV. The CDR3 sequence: CASSLELAGTTDTQYF. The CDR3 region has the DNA TGTGCCAGCAGCTTAGAGCTAGCTGGAACCACAGATACGCAGTATTTT.